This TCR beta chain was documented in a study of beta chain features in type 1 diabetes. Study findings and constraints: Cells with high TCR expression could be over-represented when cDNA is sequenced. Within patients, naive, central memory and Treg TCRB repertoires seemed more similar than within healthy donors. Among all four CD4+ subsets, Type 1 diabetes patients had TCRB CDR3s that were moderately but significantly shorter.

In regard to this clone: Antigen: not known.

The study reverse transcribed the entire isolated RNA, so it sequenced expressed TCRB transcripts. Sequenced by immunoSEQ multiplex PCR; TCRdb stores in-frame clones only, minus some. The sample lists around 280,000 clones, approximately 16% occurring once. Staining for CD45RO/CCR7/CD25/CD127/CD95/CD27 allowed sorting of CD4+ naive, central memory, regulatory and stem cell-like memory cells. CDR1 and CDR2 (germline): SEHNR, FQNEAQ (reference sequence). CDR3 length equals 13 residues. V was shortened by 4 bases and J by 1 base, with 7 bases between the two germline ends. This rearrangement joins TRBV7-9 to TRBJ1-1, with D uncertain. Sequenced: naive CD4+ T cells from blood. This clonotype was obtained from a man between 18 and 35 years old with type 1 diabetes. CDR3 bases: TGTGCCAGCAGCTCCAACAAGAACACTGAAGCTTTCTTT. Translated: CASSSNKNTEAFF.